Given below is one T cell receptor beta chain in context. The antigen is undetermined. This sample stems from a study of OX40 agonist ivuxolimab in advanced cancers. Across the study: It was ivuxolimab, an agonistic anti-OX40 (CD134) antibody, that patients were treated with. Overall study findings and caveats: Low normalized clonal expansion also occurred in some nonresponding patients. Relative to CD4+, CD8+ T cells held more expanded clones on average. At 0.1 to 3.0 mg/kg and by week 6, clonal expansion occurred in CD4+ and CD8+ blood T cells.

Some clones are missing from TCRdb's copy, which holds only in-frame ones; the method was immunoSEQ multiplex PCR. This sample carries roughly 14,000 clones, 80% of them seen once, and the ten largest clones take around 19%. This CDR3 is 12 amino acids long. V shed 8 bases, J shed 9 bases, and the junction held 6 bases outside the gene matches. CDR1 and CDR2 from the germline V gene are SNHLY and FYNNEI. The sample in question was CD4+ or CD8+ T cells sorted from blood, obtained in a trial of the OX40 agonist ivuxolimab. The chain combines TRBV2 with TRBJ2-1; TRBD2 matches at 8 bases. The clonotype originates from an adult with an advanced solid tumor such as melanoma, head and neck, liver or kidney cancer. CDR3 coding DNA: TGTGCCAGCCGGGGGGGCCAACTTGAGCAGTTCTTC. Translating gives CASRGGQLEQFF.